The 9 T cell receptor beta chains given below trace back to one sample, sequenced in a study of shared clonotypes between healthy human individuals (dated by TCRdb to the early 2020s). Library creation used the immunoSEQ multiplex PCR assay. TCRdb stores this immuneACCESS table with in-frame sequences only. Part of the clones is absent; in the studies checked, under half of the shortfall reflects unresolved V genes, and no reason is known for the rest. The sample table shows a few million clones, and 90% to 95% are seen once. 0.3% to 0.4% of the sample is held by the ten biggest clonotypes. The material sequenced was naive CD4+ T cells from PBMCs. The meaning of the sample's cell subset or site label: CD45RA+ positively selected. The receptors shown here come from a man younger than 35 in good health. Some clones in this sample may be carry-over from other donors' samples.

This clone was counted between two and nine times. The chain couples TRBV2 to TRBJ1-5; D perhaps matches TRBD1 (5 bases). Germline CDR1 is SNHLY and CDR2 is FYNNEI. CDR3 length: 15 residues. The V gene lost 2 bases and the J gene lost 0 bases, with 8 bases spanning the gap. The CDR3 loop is CASSEQGISNQPQHF. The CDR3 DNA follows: TGTGCCAGCAGTGAACAGGGAATTAGCAATCAGCCCCAGCATTTT.

CDR3: CASSQGQGAGEQYF. The CDR3 coding sequence is TGCGCCAGCAGCCAAGGACAGGGGGCGGGGGAGCAGTACTTC. V is TRBV4-3 and J is TRBJ2-7; 10 nucleotides match TRBD1. J gave up 7 bases and V 1 base, and 4 bases lay outside the gene matches. The V gene's germline CDR1 is LGHNA and CDR2 YSLEER. The CDR3 is 14 residues long.

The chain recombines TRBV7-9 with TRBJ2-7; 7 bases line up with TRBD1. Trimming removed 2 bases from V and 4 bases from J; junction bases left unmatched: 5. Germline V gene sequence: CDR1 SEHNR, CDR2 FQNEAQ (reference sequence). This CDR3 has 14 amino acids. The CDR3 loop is CASSLTRTGYEQYF. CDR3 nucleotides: TGTGCCAGCAGCTTAACCCGGACAGGATACGAGCAGTACTTC.

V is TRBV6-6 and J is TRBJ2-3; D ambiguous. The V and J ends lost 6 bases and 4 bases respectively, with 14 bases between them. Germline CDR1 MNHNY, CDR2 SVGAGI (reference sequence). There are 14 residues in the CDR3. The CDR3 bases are TGTGCCAGCAGCAGGTCCACAAGTTCAGATACGCAGTATTTT. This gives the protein CASSRSTSSDTQYF.

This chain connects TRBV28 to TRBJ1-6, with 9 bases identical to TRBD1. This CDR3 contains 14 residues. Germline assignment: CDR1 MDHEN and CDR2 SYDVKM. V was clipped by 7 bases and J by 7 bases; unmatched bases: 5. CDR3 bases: TGTGCCAGCACGGCCGGGACAGGGAATTCACCCCTCCACTTT. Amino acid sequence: CASTAGTGNSPLHF.

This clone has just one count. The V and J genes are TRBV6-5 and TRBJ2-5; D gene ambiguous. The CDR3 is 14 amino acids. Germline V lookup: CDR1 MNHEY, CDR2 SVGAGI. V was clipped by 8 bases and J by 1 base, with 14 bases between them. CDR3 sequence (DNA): TGTGCCAGCGGGGTGAGTGGGTCCCAAGAGACCCAGTACTTC. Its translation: CASGVSGSQETQYF.

The CDR3 DNA is TGCAGCGTTGAAGACGGACCCCCCGGCGGCTACACCTTC. It encodes CSVEDGPPGGYTF. The V gene is TRBV29-1, the J gene TRBJ1-2; unclear D gene. V was shortened by 0 bases and J by 8 bases, with 13 bases between the two germline ends. CDR1 is SQVTM and CDR2 is ANQGSEA in the germline V gene. The CDR3 totals 13 residues.

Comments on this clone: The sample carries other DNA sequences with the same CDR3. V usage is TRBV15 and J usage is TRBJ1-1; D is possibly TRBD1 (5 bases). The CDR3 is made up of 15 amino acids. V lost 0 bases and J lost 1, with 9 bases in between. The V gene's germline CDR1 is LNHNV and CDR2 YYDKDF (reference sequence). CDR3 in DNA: TGTGCCACCAGCAGAGATTTGGGGCCGAACACTGAAGCTTTCTTT. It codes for CATSRDLGPNTEAFF.

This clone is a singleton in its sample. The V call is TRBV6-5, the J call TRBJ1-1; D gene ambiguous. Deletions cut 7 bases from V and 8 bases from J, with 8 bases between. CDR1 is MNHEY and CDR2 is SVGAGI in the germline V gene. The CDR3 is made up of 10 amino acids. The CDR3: CASIPAEAFF. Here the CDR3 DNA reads TGTGCCAGCATCCCCGCCGAAGCTTTCTTT.